This TCR beta chain stems from a study of CD4 T cells in relation to SARS-CoV-2 and coronaviruses. The wider study: The negative reference was HIV-1 Nef peptide pool or peptide-free culture.

Data came from immunoSEQ multiplex PCR; TCRdb stores just in-frame clones and leaves some out. Among more than 20,000 clones listed, about 60% were seen once. Germline CDR1 LNHDA, CDR2 SQIVND (reference sequence). The CDR3 spans 13 residues. The V gene lost 1 base and the J gene lost 2 bases, with 6 bases spanning the gap. Concerning this clone itself: Its antigen is undetermined.

Before the COVID-19 pandemic, during about 2010-2019, CD4+ T cells were taken from unexposed donors. The cells were cultured for approximately ten days before CD4+ T cells were isolated. Unexposed-donor CD4+ T cells were probed with SARS-CoV-2 S/N and four cold-coronavirus spikes, cells permitting. Cultures held under 2.5 million PBMCs per well with around 10 IU/ml IL-2. V is TRBV19 and J is TRBJ2-7; D uncertain. Input material: CD4+ T cells from PBMCs, cultured in vitro. The TCR originated in a human donor in good health. DNA of the CDR3: TGTGCCAGTAGTATAGGTAACACCTACGAGCAGTACTTC. Its protein product is CASSIGNTYEQYF.